The T cell receptor beta chain under discussion was sequenced for a study of cytotoxic CD8 clonotypes in ibrutinib-treated CLL (dated by TCRdb to the early 2020s). Turning to the overall study: The cohort had ten to twelve relapsed/refractory and under 16 treatment-naive patients; 17 were IGHV unmutated. Cryopreserved peripheral blood mononuclear cells were collected before treatment, at response, and at either disease progression or sustained remission. Every sample from remission and from progressive disease was obtained while the patients were still on ibrutinib. Partial responses were observed in 24 patients and complete responses in 2; after a median follow-up of 68 months, remission was maintained in roughly 15 patients and progression was observed in approximately 12. Of the roughly 90 participants in the trial, about two dozen had longitudinal samples available. Response samples were taken after a median of roughly a year on treatment, ranging from roughly 6 to 36 months. Samples averaged approximately 260,000 productive templates and about 94,000 productive rearrangements. Paper-wide results and their limitations: At ibrutinib response clonality went up, during sustained remission it held steady, and at progression it dropped back toward baseline. Lymph node repertoires were not examined, and the timing of sampling was not matched between patients in sustained remission and those whose disease progressed. At baseline, clonality was higher than in age-matched healthy donors and showed a strong correlation with circulating CD8+ T-cell counts. Public clonotypes were rare and either contracted or stayed stable during treatment, and the rise in clonality at ibrutinib response reflected the expansion of private clonotypes.

This clone showed up just once. This receptor's antigen is unknown. No clone much larger than this one lies a single base away; base qualities are absent. According to the study, the label for this sample's time point signals: about eleven months on ibrutinib. For TCR beta library preparation, roughly 2 micrograms of genomic DNA were extracted from the cryopreserved PBMCs. Longitudinal blood samples from CLL patients receiving ibrutinib monotherapy were subjected to high-throughput TCR beta sequencing. The patients took part in an open-label, single-center phase 2 trial of ibrutinib monotherapy. A MiSeq instrument was used for deep resolution sequencing, which targeted depths ranging from 1 in 1 million up to 1 in 200,000 T cells, with coverage averaging 10x for each clonotype. The immunoSEQ hsTCRB Kit was used to generate TCR beta libraries. On the study's bioinformatics: The data were analyzed with ImmunoSEQ Analyzer and ImmunoSEQ Data Assistant, and V, D and J gene assignments followed IMGT definitions. Clonality was computed as one minus normalized Shannon entropy of productive rearrangement frequencies, ranging from 0 to 1. Public clonotype analysis was restricted to overrepresented clonotypes comprising at least 0.05% of each patient's repertoire. Thirteen age-matched healthy donor repertoires from immuneACCESS were used as controls for clonality. The table comes from immuneACCESS by way of TCRdb, which keeps in-frame sequences with V and J called. Part of the clones is missing from these tables; in studies checked, under half for an unresolved V gene and the rest for unknown reasons. V and J calls and clone size are those listed in that table; D and trimming were worked out from the DNA. A total of some 70,000 clones appear in this sample, about nine tenths of them only once. The ten largest clonotypes hold around 3.1% of the sample.

The specimen comprised PBMCs, sampled after 12 months of ibrutinib treatment. This TCR came from a human donor with chronic lymphocytic leukemia.

The CDR3 region reads CASTGQGGRGYTF. The DNA sequence is given as TGTGCCAGTACGGGACAGGGGGGCCGTGGCTACACCTTC. Recombination joined TRBV7-9 with TRBJ1-2; 11 middle bases align to TRBD1. Trimming removed 9 bases from V and 7 bases from J; the gene matches leave 7 bases unexplained. Via the germline V gene (reference sequence), CDR1 is SEHNR and CDR2 FQNEAQ. Spanning cysteine to phenylalanine, the CDR3 consists of 13 amino acids. Solely the CDR3 DNA is kept, with 39 bases framed from the first base.